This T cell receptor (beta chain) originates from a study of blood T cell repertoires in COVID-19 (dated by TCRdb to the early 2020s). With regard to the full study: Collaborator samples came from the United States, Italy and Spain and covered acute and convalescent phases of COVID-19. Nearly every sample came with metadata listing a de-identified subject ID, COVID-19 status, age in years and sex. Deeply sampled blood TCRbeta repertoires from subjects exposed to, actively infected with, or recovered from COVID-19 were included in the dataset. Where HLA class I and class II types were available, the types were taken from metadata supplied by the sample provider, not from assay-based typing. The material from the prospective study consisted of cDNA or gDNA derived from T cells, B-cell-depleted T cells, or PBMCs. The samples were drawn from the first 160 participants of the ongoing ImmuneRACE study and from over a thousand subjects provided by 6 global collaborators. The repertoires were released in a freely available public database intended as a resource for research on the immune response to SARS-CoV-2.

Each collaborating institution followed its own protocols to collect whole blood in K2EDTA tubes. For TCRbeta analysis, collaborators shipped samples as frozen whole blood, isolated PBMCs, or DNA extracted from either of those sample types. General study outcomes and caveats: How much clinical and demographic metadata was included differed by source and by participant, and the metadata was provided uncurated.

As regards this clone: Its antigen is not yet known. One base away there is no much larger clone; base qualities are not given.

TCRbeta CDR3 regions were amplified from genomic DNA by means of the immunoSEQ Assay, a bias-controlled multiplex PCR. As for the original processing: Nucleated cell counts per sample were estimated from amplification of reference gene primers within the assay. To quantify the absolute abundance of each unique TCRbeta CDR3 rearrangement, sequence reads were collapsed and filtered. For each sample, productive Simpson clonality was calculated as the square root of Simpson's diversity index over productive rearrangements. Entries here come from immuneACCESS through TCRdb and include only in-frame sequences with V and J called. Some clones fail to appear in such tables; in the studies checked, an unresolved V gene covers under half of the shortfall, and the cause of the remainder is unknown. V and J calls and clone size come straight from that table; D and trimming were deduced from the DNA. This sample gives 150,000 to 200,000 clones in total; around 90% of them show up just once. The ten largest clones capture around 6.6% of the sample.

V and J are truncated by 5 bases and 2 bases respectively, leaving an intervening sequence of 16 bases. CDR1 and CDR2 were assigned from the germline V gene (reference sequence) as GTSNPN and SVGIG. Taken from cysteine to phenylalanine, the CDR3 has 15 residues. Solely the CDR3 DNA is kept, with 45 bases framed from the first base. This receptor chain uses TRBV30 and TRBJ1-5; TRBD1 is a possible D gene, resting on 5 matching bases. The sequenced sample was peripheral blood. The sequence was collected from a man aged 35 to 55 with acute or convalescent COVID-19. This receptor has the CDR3 CAWGPEGRGNQPQHF. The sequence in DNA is TGTGCCTGGGGCCCGGAGGGCAGGGGCAATCAGCCCCAGCATTTT.